This T cell receptor (beta chain) was obtained from a study of T cell responses to AZD1222 COVID-19 vaccine (TCRdb year 2021). General notes on the study: A total of about 240 trial participants underwent TCR sequencing, of whom about 200 received two doses of AZD1222 and some 25 received two doses of the MenACWY control vaccine. Trial participants were enrolled by age into 18-55, 56-69 and 70-plus year subgroups, with roughly 160, 29 and 62 TCR-sequenced participants respectively. The paper as a whole reports these results and caveats: Epitopes outside the regions mutated in the B.1.351 and B.1.1.7 variants were reportedly recognized by nearly half of the unique spike-specific TCRs. A significant rise in spike-specific TCR breadth and depth was observed after two AZD1222 doses relative to day 0 and relative to MenACWY recipients. Participants were mostly white British, with more females than males. The authors suggested clonal diversity may have been underestimated. The vaccine-associated CD4 TCRs covered the entire spike protein, and the dominant responses fell in regions 160-218 and 743-854. Because no samples from the day 14 peak response were available, repertoires could be characterized only after the peak T cell response. In the small 56-69-year group, the increase in depth fell short of significance, most likely because of low power. Conclusions about previously exposed vaccinees are limited because only six or seven AZD1222 recipients were SARS-CoV-2 seropositive at baseline.

Notes on this clone: Its antigen is unknown. No much larger clonotype is one base removed from it; base qualities were not supplied.

The CDR3 regions of human TCRbeta chains were analyzed by immunosequencing. On the study's bioinformatics: Repertoire TCRs were matched against a reference library of SARS-CoV-2-specific TCRs generated with the MIRA antigen-specificity platform. Breadth was defined as the fraction of unique TCRs that were SARS-CoV-2-associated. Depth was defined as the fraction of total T cells that were SARS-CoV-2-associated. Each spike-specific TCR was assigned to its reactive spike region and to a CD4 or CD8 class using the MIRA data. Log10-transformed breadth and depth values were compared by one-way ANOVA with Sidak's multiple comparisons tests. TCRdb retrieved this table from immuneACCESS and kept in-frame rearrangements only. Not all clones are present; in checked studies, unresolved V genes account for under half, and no reason is known for the remainder. The V and J calls and clone size were taken over from that table, and D and trimming were inferred from the DNA. The sample contains about 110,000 clones, 89% of them found a single time. About 3% of the sample goes to the ten largest clones.

The time point label here, explained by the study, means: baseline before first vaccination. Explained via the paper, the treatment or condition label denotes: meningococcal conjugate vaccine given as trial control. Vaccinee samples came from UK trials COV001 and COV002, including a single-blind randomized controlled phase 2/3 trial of AZD1222 (ChAdOx1 nCoV-19) in healthy adults. Trial participant PBMC samples were collected at day 0 and day 28 after the second dose for TCRbeta chain sequencing. The TCR comes from an adult in good health. The source was peripheral blood, collected on day 0 of MenACWY control vaccination.

CDR3 sequence: CASSHHPTYEQYF. The DNA sequence is TGTGCCAGCAGTCACCACCCCACCTACGAGCAGTACTTC. The V and J genes are TRBV27 and TRBJ2-7; no confident D gene assignment can be made. Via the germline V gene (reference sequence), CDR1 is MNHEY and CDR2 SMNVEV. The junction shows trimming of 5 bases on V and 2 bases on J, plus 10 bases between the germline ends. Spanning cysteine to phenylalanine, the CDR3 consists of 13 amino acids. The retained sequence is limited to the CDR3, 39 bases, with the frame set at the first base.